Listed below are T cell receptor beta chains from one sample, sequenced in a study of OX40 agonist ivuxolimab in advanced cancers. Assay: immunoSEQ multiplex PCR; the TCRdb copy retains only in-frame clones and omits some. This repertoire shows about 51,000 clones, around 82% found once; its top ten account for under 2.5%. The specimen was CD4+ or CD8+ T cells sorted from blood, collected in a trial of the OX40 agonist ivuxolimab. These receptors were taken from an adult with an advanced solid tumor such as melanoma, head and neck, liver or kidney cancer. The CDR3 runs from the conserved cysteine through the conserved F or W. The order of the fields is CDR3 protein, V gene, J gene, CDR3 length.

CDR3aa: CAITGQPNQPQHF; v_gene: TRBV10-3; j_gene: TRBJ1-5; len: 13
CDR3aa: CASSSTGIGNTIYF; v_gene: TRBV5-4; j_gene: TRBJ1-3; len: 14
CDR3aa: CASSGTGGVGETQYF; v_gene: TRBV9; j_gene: TRBJ2-5; len: 15
CDR3aa: CASSIGLANQETQYF; v_gene: TRBV19; j_gene: TRBJ2-5; len: 15
CDR3aa: CASSAGTGLDTQYF; v_gene: TRBV5-1; j_gene: TRBJ2-3; len: 14
CDR3aa: CASSQDSRTGELFF; v_gene: TRBV4-1; j_gene: TRBJ2-2; len: 14
CDR3aa: CASSLLQGLAFSGANVLTF; v_gene: TRBV7-9; j_gene: TRBJ2-6; len: 19
CDR3aa: CASNNRVGYEQYF; v_gene: TRBV6-5; j_gene: TRBJ2-7; len: 13
CDR3aa: CASSPDRGRGGYTF; v_gene: TRBV7-2; j_gene: TRBJ1-2; len: 14
CDR3aa: CASSSPVSGGNTGELFF; v_gene: TRBV7-9; j_gene: TRBJ2-2; len: 17
CDR3aa: CASRGQGWDEKLFF; v_gene: TRBV6-6; j_gene: TRBJ1-4; len: 14
CDR3aa: CASSDGQGMAEAFF; v_gene: TRBV25-1; j_gene: TRBJ1-1; len: 14
CDR3aa: CASSYRQDSYGYTF; v_gene: TRBV5-1; j_gene: TRBJ1-2; len: 14
CDR3aa: CASSYNGLAAEEQFF; v_gene: TRBV7-9; j_gene: TRBJ2-1; len: 15
CDR3aa: CASSLGLAGVVTGELFF; v_gene: TRBV5-4; j_gene: TRBJ2-2; len: 17
CDR3aa: CASSQVLAGETQYF; v_gene: TRBV14; j_gene: TRBJ2-5; len: 14
CDR3aa: CASTGTAGVPYEQYF; v_gene: TRBV6-1; j_gene: TRBJ2-7; len: 15
CDR3aa: CASEGVANYGYTF; v_gene: TRBV2; j_gene: TRBJ1-2; len: 13
CDR3aa: CASTPYTRETQYF; v_gene: TRBV28; j_gene: TRBJ2-5; len: 13
CDR3aa: CASSGEGGVYGYTF; v_gene: TRBV11-1; j_gene: TRBJ1-2; len: 14
CDR3aa: CASSQTSGRPQETQYF; v_gene: TRBV7-2; j_gene: TRBJ2-5; len: 16
CDR3aa: CASSLWGLGQQNQPQHF; v_gene: TRBV5-1; j_gene: TRBJ1-5; len: 17
CDR3aa: CASTYRGLAGDGELFF; v_gene: TRBV2; j_gene: TRBJ2-2; len: 16
CDR3aa: CASSPTDNTEAFF; v_gene: TRBV11-2; j_gene: TRBJ1-1; len: 13
CDR3aa: CASSVGQGTDTQYF; v_gene: TRBV5-1; j_gene: TRBJ2-3; len: 14
CDR3aa: CASSLPGRNYGYTF; v_gene: TRBV5-4; j_gene: TRBJ1-2; len: 14
CDR3aa: CASSATGAKNIQYF; v_gene: TRBV6-1; j_gene: TRBJ2-4; len: 14
CDR3aa: CASSYYTDTEAFF; v_gene: TRBV6-6; j_gene: TRBJ1-1; len: 13
CDR3aa: CAWSTGSGNQPQHF; v_gene: TRBV30; j_gene: TRBJ1-5; len: 14
CDR3aa: CASREDTWNTEAFF; v_gene: TRBV6-6; j_gene: TRBJ1-1; len: 14
CDR3aa: CASSLEAETEAFF; v_gene: TRBV5-1; j_gene: TRBJ1-1; len: 13
CDR3aa: CASSRQGAGNTEAFF; v_gene: TRBV10-1; j_gene: TRBJ1-1; len: 15
CDR3aa: CASSLASGSSYNEQFF; v_gene: TRBV5-4; j_gene: TRBJ2-1; len: 16
CDR3aa: CASRDEPGNTIYF; v_gene: TRBV2; j_gene: TRBJ1-3; len: 13
CDR3aa: CATGVSGNTIYF; v_gene: TRBV10-3; j_gene: TRBJ1-3; len: 12
CDR3aa: CASSLNWGPLYEQYF; v_gene: TRBV7-3; j_gene: TRBJ2-7; len: 15
CDR3aa: CASSSLTSGSPNEQFF; v_gene: TRBV5-1; j_gene: TRBJ2-1; len: 16
CDR3aa: CASSATSGATDEQYF; v_gene: TRBV18; j_gene: TRBJ2-7; len: 15
CDR3aa: CASSLHLGRGRDQPQHF; v_gene: TRBV4-1; j_gene: TRBJ1-5; len: 17
CDR3aa: CASSSGSGSVTDTQYF; v_gene: TRBV7-3; j_gene: TRBJ2-3; len: 16
CDR3aa: CASSVGGTSLDTQYF; v_gene: TRBV9; j_gene: TRBJ2-3; len: 15
CDR3aa: CSVEVGGQETQYF; v_gene: TRBV29-1; j_gene: TRBJ2-5; len: 13
CDR3aa: CASRDGQGANSPLHF; v_gene: TRBV5-1; j_gene: TRBJ1-6; len: 15
CDR3aa: CASSAAGVISDTQYF; v_gene: TRBV6-4; j_gene: TRBJ2-3; len: 15
CDR3aa: CASSLSGPEGYEQYF; v_gene: TRBV27; j_gene: TRBJ2-7; len: 15
CDR3aa: CASSLATEAFF; v_gene: TRBV7-2; j_gene: TRBJ1-1; len: 11
CDR3aa: CASSQIQGFEQYF; v_gene: TRBV14; j_gene: TRBJ2-7; len: 13
CDR3aa: CASSADYGYTF; v_gene: TRBV9; j_gene: TRBJ1-2; len: 11
CDR3aa: CASSLGIILQGSGANVLTF; v_gene: TRBV13; j_gene: TRBJ2-6; len: 19
CDR3aa: CSATDVGEKLFF; v_gene: TRBV29-1; j_gene: TRBJ1-4; len: 12
CDR3aa: CASWGGIANYGYTF; v_gene: TRBV28; j_gene: TRBJ1-2; len: 14
CDR3aa: CASSQGRPTEAFF; v_gene: TRBV11-1; j_gene: TRBJ1-1; len: 13
CDR3aa: CASSSGQAYQPQHF; v_gene: TRBV28; j_gene: TRBJ1-5; len: 14
CDR3aa: CASSRSGAGLAGGSYEQYF; v_gene: TRBV4-1; j_gene: TRBJ2-7; len: 19
CDR3aa: CASSSGRAGEQYF; v_gene: TRBV6-5; j_gene: TRBJ2-7; len: 13